One sample yielded the 32 T cell receptor beta chains listed below, sequenced in a study of blood T cell repertoires in COVID-19. Using immunoSEQ multiplex PCR, the repertoire was profiled, and TCRdb retains in-frame clones only, with some absent. The sample gives about 430,000 clones, 80% to 90% of which show up once; approximately 0.92% is in the top ten. Source material: peripheral blood. These receptors all come from a man younger than 35 with COVID-19, enrolled during active disease.

The chain carries TRBV6-5 and TRBJ2-7, with D perhaps TRBD1 (6 bases). CDR1 is MNHEY and CDR2 is SVGAGI in the germline V gene. The V end lost 10 bases, the J end lost 2 bases, and 15 bases lay between the germline ends. This CDR3 contains 13 residues. The CDR3 here is CATRSHRAYEQYF. The CDR3 region has the DNA TGTGCCACCCGATCCCACAGGGCCTACGAGCAGTACTTC.

This clone turned up a few times. The chain has TRBV2 and TRBJ2-7, with 7 bases matching TRBD2. The CDR3 contains 17 residues. V lost 0 bases and J lost 2; bases outside the gene matches: 10. Germline V gene lookup returns CDR1 SNHLY and CDR2 FYNNEI. This chain's CDR3 is CASSEARSGLLAYEQYF. The CDR3, as DNA: TGTGCCAGCAGTGAAGCTCGTAGCGGGTTGTTGGCCTACGAGCAGTACTTC.

The V and J genes are TRBV15 and TRBJ2-3; D is unresolved. V lost 9 bases, J lost 2 bases, and 9 bases lay in between. This CDR3 region has 12 residues. CDR1 LNHNV and CDR2 YYDKDF come from the germline V gene (reference sequence). The CDR3 spells CATSEATDTQYF. The CDR3 bases are TGTGCCACTTCTGAGGCCACAGATACGCAGTATTTT.

This clone showed up just once. The V call is TRBV5-8, the J call TRBJ2-3; 12 bases align to TRBD2. The germline V gene encodes CDR1 SGHTS and CDR2 YDEGEE. Trimming at V came to 1 base and at J to 6 bases, leaving 12 bases not matched to a gene. The CDR3 has 18 residues. The CDR3 loop is CASSLLSSGRDLPDTQYF. The CDR3 DNA reads TGTGCCAGCAGCTTGCTTTCTAGCGGGAGGGATCTCCCGGATACGCAGTATTTT.

The chain recombines TRBV5-1 with TRBJ2-3, with 14 bases lining up with TRBD2. CDR3 length: 17 residues. The trim removed 2 bases at V and 4 bases at J, leaving 6 bases unmatched. Germline V gives CDR1 SGHRS, CDR2 YFSETQ. CDR3 protein: CASSLSTSGGAADTQYF. Written as DNA, the CDR3 is TGCGCCAGCAGCTTATCGACTAGCGGGGGGGCCGCAGATACGCAGTATTTT.

V usage is TRBV18 and J usage is TRBJ1-3, with D unresolved. Germline CDR1 and CDR2: KGHSH and LQKENI. CDR3 length equals 16 residues. V was trimmed by 0 bases and J by 0 bases, leaving 9 bases between them. The CDR3 spells CASSPPSGPSGNTIYF. In nucleotides, the CDR3 is TGTGCCAGCTCACCACCCTCGGGTCCCTCTGGAAACACCATATATTTT.

The chain has TRBV29-1 and TRBJ1-1, with TRBD1 matching 9 bases. Trimming removed 5 bases from V and 6 bases from J; junction bases left unmatched: 10. This CDR3 comprises 14 residues. CDR1 and CDR2 from the germline V gene are SQVTM and ANQGSEA. The CDR3 sequence: CSVMGTQGASEAFF. The CDR3 DNA reads TGCAGCGTTATGGGGACACAGGGGGCCTCTGAAGCTTTCTTT.

The V gene is TRBV7-6, the J gene TRBJ2-7, with 11 nucleotides matching TRBD2. Germline V gives CDR1 SGHVS, CDR2 FNYEAQ. The CDR3 covers 13 residues. The J segment lost 7 bases and the V segment lost 4 bases, leaving 3 bases of the junction unmatched. The CDR3 nucleotides read TGTGCCAGCAGCTACTTAGCGGGGGGGGAGCAGTACTTC. Protein: CASSYLAGGEQYF.

The chain is built from TRBV2 and TRBJ1-5; 7 bases are shared with TRBD1. Germline V gene sequence: CDR1 SNHLY, CDR2 FYNNEI. Trimming took 7 bases from V and 5 from J; bases not matched to a gene: 11. There are 15 residues in the CDR3. The CDR3 sequence: CASMRGDSQHQPQHF. CDR3 sequence (DNA): TGTGCCAGCATGCGTGGGGACAGCCAACATCAGCCCCAGCATTTT.

The rearrangement uses TRBV5-1 and TRBJ1-2; 8 nucleotides line up with TRBD1. This CDR3 region has 14 residues. V trimming: 8 bases; J trimming: 2 bases; junction bases outside the gene matches: 8. Germline lookup yields CDR1 SGHRS and CDR2 YFSETQ. CDR3 coding DNA: TGCGCCAGTACCCCAGGGGGCGTCAACTATGGCTACACCTTC. Translated, it gives CASTPGGVNYGYTF.

The gene calls are TRBV3-1 (or the pseudogene TRBV3-2) and TRBJ2-6, with D unclear. Between the trimmed V and J ends, which lost 4 bases and 2 bases, there was a span of 9 bases. The CDR3 runs to 15 residues. Germline V gene data show CDR1 as LGHDT and CDR2 as YNNKEL (reference sequence). The CDR3 sequence is CASSPRLTGANVLTF. The CDR3 DNA reads as TGTGCCAGCAGCCCGCGACTTACTGGGGCCAACGTCCTGACTTTC.

A note on this clone: Other DNA variants within this sample encode the same CDR3. DNA for the CDR3: TGTGCCAGCTCACCTGGCGGCAGCTCCACAGATACGCAGTATTTT. Protein: CASSPGGSSTDTQYF. V gene TRBV18 combines with J gene TRBJ2-3; D is unresolved. Germline V gene data show CDR1 as KGHSH and CDR2 as LQKENI. Trimming shortened V by 3 bases and J by 2 bases, and 12 bases separated the two germline ends. The CDR3 consists of 15 residues. Full variable domain (outside the CDR3, taken from reference TRBV18 and TRBJ2-3): NAGVMQNPRHLVRRRGQEARLRCSPMKGHSHVYWYRQLPEEGLKFMVYLQKENIIDESGMPKERFSAEFPKEGPSILRIQQVVRGDSAAYFCASSPGGSSTDTQYFGPGTRLTVL.

J is TRBJ1-2 and V is TRBV6-6; D possibly corresponds to TRBD1 (6 bases). CDR1 is MNHNY and CDR2 is SVGAGI in the germline V gene (reference sequence). V was cut by 4 bases and J by 4 bases, with 13 bases left in between. The CDR3 has 14 amino acids. CDR3 in DNA: TGTGCCAGCAGTTCCGCTTGGGACACCTATGGCTACACCTTC. This gives the protein CASSSAWDTYGYTF.

The chain employs TRBV3-1 (or the pseudogene TRBV3-2) and TRBJ1-1, with D possibly being TRBD1 (5 bases). Trimming shortened V by 1 base and J by 1 base, and 7 bases separated the two germline ends. The germline gives CDR1 LGHDT, CDR2 YNNKEL (reference sequence). This CDR3 comprises 14 residues. In nucleotides, the CDR3 is TGTGCCAGCAGCCAAGTCAGGGCGAACACTGAAGCTTTCTTT. Translation: CASSQVRANTEAFF.

Only one count was recorded for this clone. The J gene is TRBJ1-2, the V gene TRBV25-1, with D unclear. Germline values: CDR1 MGHDK, CDR2 SYGVNS. CDR3 size: 13 residues. V lost 3 bases, J lost 7 bases, and 12 bases lay in between. CDR3 protein: CASSDSARAGYTF. Written as DNA, the CDR3 is TGTGCCAGCAGTGACTCCGCCCGAGCTGGCTACACCTTC.

The V and J genes are TRBV19 and TRBJ2-1; tentative D call: TRBD1 (5 bases). Trimming removed 4 bases at V and 2 bases at J, with 6 bases between. The CDR3 totals 13 residues. Germline lookup yields CDR1 LNHDA and CDR2 SQIVND (reference sequence). For the CDR3, the DNA is TGTGCCAGTAGTAAGGGGCCCTACAATGAGCAGTTCTTC. As protein: CASSKGPYNEQFF.

The CDR3 loop reads CASSPLFGTDTQYF. The CDR3 DNA reads as TGTGCCAGCAGCCCGTTATTCGGCACAGATACGCAGTATTTT. This chain joins TRBV7-8 and TRBJ2-3; D not certain. The CDR3 has 14 residues. In germline, CDR1 is SGHVS, CDR2 FQNEAQ. V shed 5 bases and J shed 1 base, with 10 bases lying between them.

The rearrangement uses TRBV12-3 or TRBV12-4 and TRBJ1-1; the D gene is possibly TRBD1 (6 bases). The CDR3 spans 13 residues. Trimming pared 1 base from V and 6 bases from J, leaving 9 bases between. This CDR3 reads CASSLDHRAEAFF. Here the CDR3 DNA reads TGTGCCAGCAGTTTAGATCACAGGGCTGAAGCTTTCTTT.

The chain recombines TRBV3-1 (or the pseudogene TRBV3-2) with TRBJ2-1, with D perhaps matching TRBD1 (5 bases). Germline V lookup: CDR1 LGHDT, CDR2 YNNKEL (reference sequence). This CDR3 is built from 14 residues. V gave up 7 bases and J gave up 2 bases, with 12 bases separating them. The CDR3 DNA is TGTGCCAGCAAGGTACAGGACACCTACAATGAGCAGTTCTTC. This gives the protein CASKVQDTYNEQFF.

Remarks on this clone: The sample carries other DNA sequences with the same CDR3. The chain couples TRBV19 to TRBJ2-2; weak D call: TRBD1 (5 bases). Germline assignment: CDR1 LNHDA and CDR2 SQIVND (reference sequence). The CDR3 is made up of 14 amino acids. Between the trimmed V and J ends, which lost 4 bases and 2 bases, there was a span of 8 bases. CDR3 DNA sequence: TGTGCCAGTAGTACCCAGGGTAACACCGGGGAGCTGTTTTTT. It yields the protein CASSTQGNTGELFF.

The chain combines TRBV5-6 with TRBJ2-2, with unresolved D. Per the germline V gene, CDR1 is SGHDT and CDR2 is YYEEEE. CDR3 length equals 11 residues. The ends were cut back, 7 bases at V and 6 bases at J, with 7 bases in the middle. This CDR3 is CASHGAGELFF. The CDR3 bases are TGTGCCAGCCACGGAGCCGGGGAGCTGTTTTTT.

The chain joins TRBV6-1 to TRBJ2-3; weak D call: TRBD2 (6 bases). The CDR3 runs 16 residues. Germline V gives CDR1 MNHNS, CDR2 SASEGT. V was trimmed by 3 bases and J by 2 bases, leaving 15 bases between them. CDR3 sequence: CASSDLGGIATDTQYF. The CDR3 DNA follows: TGTGCCAGCAGTGACCTTGGGGGGATTGCCACAGATACGCAGTATTTT.

V and J are TRBV15 and TRBJ1-5, with unresolved D. Per the germline V gene, CDR1 is LNHNV and CDR2 is YYDKDF (reference sequence). V lost 0 bases to trimming and J lost 9 bases, with 9 bases between them. The CDR3 loop spans 13 amino acids. The DNA for the CDR3 is TGTGCCACCAGCAGAGAGAGGGTTTGGCCCCAGCATTTT. Translated, it gives CATSRERVWPQHF.

The chain links TRBV6-5 to TRBJ1-2; 10 nucleotides align to TRBD1. J gave up 5 bases and V 6 bases, and 6 bases lay outside the gene matches. CDR1 and CDR2 (germline): MNHEY, SVGAGI. This CDR3 is built from 14 residues. CDR3 sequence: CASRETGGRYGYTF. The CDR3, as DNA: TGTGCCAGCAGAGAGACAGGGGGCCGGTATGGCTACACCTTC.

The rearrangement links TRBV2 to TRBJ1-4, with 7 bases aligning to TRBD1. The V and J ends lost 9 bases and 8 bases, in that order; junction bases with no gene match: 21. The CDR3 extends over 17 amino acids. Germline CDR1 is SNHLY and CDR2 is FYNNEI. Written as DNA, the CDR3 is TGTGCCAGTTCCCTCCAGGATACCAGGGGGATAAGCGAAAAACTGTTTTTT. It translates to CASSLQDTRGISEKLFF.

The V call is TRBV18, the J call TRBJ2-7, with TRBD2 matching 7 bases. Germline assignment: CDR1 KGHSH and CDR2 LQKENI. CDR3 length: 12 residues. V shed 7 bases, J shed 5 bases, and the junction held 5 bases outside the gene matches. CDR3 DNA sequence: TGTGCCAGCTTCCGGGCGGGGGACGAGCAGTACTTC. Translated: CASFRAGDEQYF.

The V call is TRBV2, the J call TRBJ2-5; 12 bases are a match to TRBD2. Per germline, CDR1 SNHLY and CDR2 FYNNEI. The V gene end was trimmed by 8 bases and the J gene end by 5 bases; junction bases not matched to a gene: 6. This CDR3 has 14 amino acids. In DNA form, the CDR3 reads TGTGCCAGCGGTGGACTAGCGGGGACGGAGACCCAGTACTTC. Translating it yields CASGGLAGTETQYF.

This chain uses TRBV9 with TRBJ2-7, with 13 bases aligning to TRBD2. CDR1 is SGDLS and CDR2 is YYNGEE in the germline V gene. Unmatched junction bases numbered 3, after V lost 3 bases and J lost 3 bases. This CDR3 contains 15 residues. CDR3 amino acids: CASSAGLAGLYEQYF. The CDR3 coding sequence is TGTGCCAGCAGCGCGGGACTAGCGGGACTCTACGAGCAGTACTTC.

This chain uses TRBV7-9 with TRBJ2-5; D is ambiguous. The V and J ends lost 6 bases and 7 bases respectively, with 15 bases between them. This CDR3 spans 13 amino acids. Germline V CDR1 and CDR2: SEHNR, FQNEAQ (reference sequence). CDR3 in amino acids: CASRPAIEATQYF. CDR3 in DNA: TGTGCCAGCAGACCCGCGATTGAGGCGACCCAGTACTTC. Full variable domain (missing parts from reference TRBV7-9 and TRBJ2-5): DTGVSQNPRHKITKRGQNVTFRCDPISEHNRLYWYRQTLGQGPEFLTYFQNEAQLEKSRLLSDRFSAERPKGSFSTLEIQRTEQGDSAMYLCASRPAIEATQYFGPGTRLLVL.

The V and J genes are TRBV27 and TRBJ2-1; 7 nucleotides match TRBD2. With V trimmed by 5 bases and J by 0 bases, 7 bases remained unmatched. Germline V gives CDR1 MNHEY, CDR2 SMNVEV (reference sequence). The CDR3 sequence is 16 residues long. CDR3 DNA: TGTGCCAGCAGTCGACTAGCTCCTAGCTCCTACAATGAGCAGTTCTTC. Encoded protein: CASSRLAPSSYNEQFF.

The chain employs TRBV2 and TRBJ1-1, with 9 positions matching TRBD1. Germline CDR1 reads SNHLY; CDR2 reads FYNNEI. The CDR3 runs 15 residues. J lost 6 bases, V lost 6 bases, and 11 bases had no gene match. The CDR3 loop reads CASRPTGGESPEAFF. The CDR3 DNA follows: TGTGCCAGCAGACCTACAGGGGGCGAGAGCCCTGAAGCTTTCTTT.

This sequence joins TRBV7-8 and TRBJ2-7; TRBD1 matches at 7 bases. V trimming: 2 bases; J trimming: 5 bases; junction bases outside the gene matches: 12. This CDR3 contains 16 residues. From germline, CDR1 is SGHVS and CDR2 FQNEAQ. The CDR3 loop is CASSLFRDRKTHEQYF. The CDR3 nucleotides are TGTGCCAGCAGCTTATTCCGGGACAGAAAAACCCACGAGCAGTACTTC.